This T cell receptor beta chain was captured by sequencing in a study of OX40 agonist ivuxolimab in advanced cancers. CDR3 length: 15 residues. The ends lost 5 bases at V and 2 bases at J; junction bases unmatched: 7. Germline loops: CDR1 SEHNR, CDR2 FQNEAQ (reference sequence). Profiled with immunoSEQ multiplex PCR; TCRdb holds only in-frame clones, not every one. The repertoire holds more than 80,000 clones, with about 90% as singletons. The sequenced sample was CD4+ or CD8+ T cells sorted from blood, obtained in a trial of the OX40 agonist ivuxolimab. This clonotype originated in an adult with an advanced solid tumor such as melanoma, head and neck, liver or kidney cancer. The gene calls are TRBV7-9 and TRBJ2-7, with 9 nucleotides matching TRBD1. CDR3 nucleotides: TGTGCCAGCAGCCCACGGACAGGGGACCCCTACGAGCAGTACTTC. Translated: CASSPRTGDPYEQYF.